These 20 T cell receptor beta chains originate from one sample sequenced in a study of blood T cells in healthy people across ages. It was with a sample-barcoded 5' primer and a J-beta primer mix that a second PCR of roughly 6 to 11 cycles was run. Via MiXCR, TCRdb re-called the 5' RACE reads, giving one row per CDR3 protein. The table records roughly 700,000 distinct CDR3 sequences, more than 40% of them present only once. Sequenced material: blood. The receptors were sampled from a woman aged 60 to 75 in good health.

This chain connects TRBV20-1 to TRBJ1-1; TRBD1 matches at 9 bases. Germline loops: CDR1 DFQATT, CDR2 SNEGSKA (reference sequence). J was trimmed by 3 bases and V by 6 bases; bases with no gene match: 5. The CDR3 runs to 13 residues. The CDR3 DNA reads TGCAGTGCACCCGGGACAGGGTACACTGAAGCTTTCTTT. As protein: CSAPGTGYTEAFF.

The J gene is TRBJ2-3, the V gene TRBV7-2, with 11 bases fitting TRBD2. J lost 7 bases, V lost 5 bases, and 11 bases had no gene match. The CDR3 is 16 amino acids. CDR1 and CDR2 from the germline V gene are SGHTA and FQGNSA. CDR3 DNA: TGTGCCAGCAGCGAGAACCTAGCGGGAGGTGGAAATACGCAGTATTTT. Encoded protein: CASSENLAGGGNTQYF. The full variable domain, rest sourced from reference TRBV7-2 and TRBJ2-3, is GAGVSQSPSNKVTEKGKDVELRCDPISGHTALYWYRQSLGQGLEFLIYFQGNSAPDKSGLPSDRFSAERTGGSVSTLTIQRTQQEDSAVYLCASSENLAGGGNTQYFGPGTRLTVL.

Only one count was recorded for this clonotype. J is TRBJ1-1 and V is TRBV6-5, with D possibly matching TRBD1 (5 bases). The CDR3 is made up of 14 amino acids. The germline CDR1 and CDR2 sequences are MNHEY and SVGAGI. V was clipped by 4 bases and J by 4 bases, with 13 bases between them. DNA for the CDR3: TGTGCCAGCAGTTGGGGAGGGGCAGGCACTGAAGCTTTCTTT. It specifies CASSWGGAGTEAFF.

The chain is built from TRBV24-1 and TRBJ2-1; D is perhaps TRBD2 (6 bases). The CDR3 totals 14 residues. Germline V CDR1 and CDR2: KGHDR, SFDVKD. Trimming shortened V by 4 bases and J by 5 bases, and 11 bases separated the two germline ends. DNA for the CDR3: TGTGCCACCAGTGACCCGGGACTCAACAATGAGCAGTTCTTC. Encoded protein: CATSDPGLNNEQFF.

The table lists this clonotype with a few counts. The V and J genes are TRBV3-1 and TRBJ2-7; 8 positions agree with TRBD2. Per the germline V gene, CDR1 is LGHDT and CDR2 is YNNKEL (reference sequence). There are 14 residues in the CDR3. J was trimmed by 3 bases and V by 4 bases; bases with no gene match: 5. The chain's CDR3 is CASSPLAEFYEQYF. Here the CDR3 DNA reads TGTGCCAGCAGCCCACTAGCGGAGTTCTACGAGCAGTACTTC.

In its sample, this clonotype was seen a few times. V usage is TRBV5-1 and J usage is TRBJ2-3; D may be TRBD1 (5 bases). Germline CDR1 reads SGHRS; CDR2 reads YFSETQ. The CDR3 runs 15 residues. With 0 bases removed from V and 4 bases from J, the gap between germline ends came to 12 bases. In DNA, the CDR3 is TGCGCCAGCAGCTTGGGGCAGGGATGGTCAGATACGCAGTATTTT. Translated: CASSLGQGWSDTQYF. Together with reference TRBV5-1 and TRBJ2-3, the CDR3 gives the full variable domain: KAGVTQTPRYLIKTRGQQVTLSCSPISGHRSVSWYQQTPGQGLQFLFEYFSETQRNKGNFPGRFSGRQFSNSRSEMNVSTLELGDSALYLCASSLGQGWSDTQYFGPGTRLTVL.

CDR3 residues: CASSPPGDLYNEQFF. For the CDR3, the DNA is TGTGCCAGCAGTCCTCCGGGAGATCTCTACAATGAGCAGTTCTTC. The chain combines TRBV6-5 with TRBJ2-1; a weak D match, TRBD2 (6 bases). The CDR3 sequence is 15 residues long. With 5 bases removed from V and 3 bases from J, the gap between germline ends came to 14 bases. The germline V gene encodes CDR1 MNHEY and CDR2 SVGAGI.

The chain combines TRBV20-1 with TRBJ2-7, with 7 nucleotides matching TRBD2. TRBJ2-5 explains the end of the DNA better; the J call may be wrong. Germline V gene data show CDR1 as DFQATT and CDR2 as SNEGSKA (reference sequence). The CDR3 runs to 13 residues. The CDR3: CSANPAGEETQYF. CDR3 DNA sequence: TGCAGTGCAAACCCGGCGGGGGAAGAGACCCAGTACTTC.

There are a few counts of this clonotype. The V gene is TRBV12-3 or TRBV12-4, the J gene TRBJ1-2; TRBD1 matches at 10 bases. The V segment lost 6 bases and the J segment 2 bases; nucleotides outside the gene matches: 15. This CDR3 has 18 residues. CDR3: CASSLTWGQGKGNYGYTF. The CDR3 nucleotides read TGTGCCAGCAGCCTTACGTGGGGACAGGGGAAGGGGAACTATGGCTACACCTTC.

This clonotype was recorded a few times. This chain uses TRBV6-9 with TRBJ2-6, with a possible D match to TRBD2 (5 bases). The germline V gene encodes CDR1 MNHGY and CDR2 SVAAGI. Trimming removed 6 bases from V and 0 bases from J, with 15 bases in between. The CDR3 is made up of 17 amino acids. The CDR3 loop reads CASSPTRVLSGANVLTF. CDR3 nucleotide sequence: TGTGCCAGCAGCCCGACGCGGGTCCTCTCTGGGGCCAACGTCCTGACTTTC.

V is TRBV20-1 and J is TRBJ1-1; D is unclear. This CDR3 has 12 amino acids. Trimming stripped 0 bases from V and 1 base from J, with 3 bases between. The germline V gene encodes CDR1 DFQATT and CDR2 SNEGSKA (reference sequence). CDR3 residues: CSAREPNTEAFF. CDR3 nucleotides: TGCAGTGCTAGAGAACCGAACACTGAAGCTTTCTTT.

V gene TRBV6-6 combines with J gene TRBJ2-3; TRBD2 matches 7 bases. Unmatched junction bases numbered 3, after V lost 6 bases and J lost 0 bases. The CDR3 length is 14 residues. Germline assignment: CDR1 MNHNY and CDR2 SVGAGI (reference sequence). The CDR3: CASRVTSSTDTQYF. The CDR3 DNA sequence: TGTGCCAGCAGGGTGACTAGCAGCACAGATACGCAGTATTTT.

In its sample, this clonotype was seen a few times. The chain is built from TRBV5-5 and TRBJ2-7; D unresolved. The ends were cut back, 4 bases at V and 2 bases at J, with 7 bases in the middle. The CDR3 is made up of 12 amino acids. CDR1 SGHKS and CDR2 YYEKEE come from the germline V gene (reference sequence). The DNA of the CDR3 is TGTGCCAGCAGCCGTTACACCTACGAGCAGTACTTC. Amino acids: CASSRYTYEQYF.

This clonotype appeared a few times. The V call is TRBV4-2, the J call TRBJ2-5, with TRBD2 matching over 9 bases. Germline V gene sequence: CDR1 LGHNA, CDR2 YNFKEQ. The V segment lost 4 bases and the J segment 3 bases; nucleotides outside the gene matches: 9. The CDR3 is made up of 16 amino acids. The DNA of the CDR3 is TGTGCCAGCAGCCTATCAAGCGGGAGGTCTGAAGAGACCCAGTACTTC. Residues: CASSLSSGRSEETQYF.

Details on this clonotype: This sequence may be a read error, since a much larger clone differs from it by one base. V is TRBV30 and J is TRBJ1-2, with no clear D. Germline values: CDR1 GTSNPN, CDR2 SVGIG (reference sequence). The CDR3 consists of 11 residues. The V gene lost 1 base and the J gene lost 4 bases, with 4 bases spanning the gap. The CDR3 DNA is TGTGCCTGGAGTGACACCTATGGCTACACCTTC. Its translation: CAWSDTYGYTF.

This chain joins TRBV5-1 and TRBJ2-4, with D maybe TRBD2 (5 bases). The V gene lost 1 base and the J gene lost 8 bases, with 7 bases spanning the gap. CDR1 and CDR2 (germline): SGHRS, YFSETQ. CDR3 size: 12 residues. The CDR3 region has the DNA TGCGCCAGCAGCTTGTCGGAGGACATTCAGTACTTC. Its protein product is CASSLSEDIQYF.

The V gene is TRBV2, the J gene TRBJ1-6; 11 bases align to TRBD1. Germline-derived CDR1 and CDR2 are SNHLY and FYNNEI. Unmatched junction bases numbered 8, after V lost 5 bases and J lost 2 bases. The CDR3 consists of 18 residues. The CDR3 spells CASSSRDRGAAYNSPLHF. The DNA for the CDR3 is TGTGCCAGCAGTAGCCGGGACAGGGGGGCCGCCTATAATTCACCCCTCCACTTT.

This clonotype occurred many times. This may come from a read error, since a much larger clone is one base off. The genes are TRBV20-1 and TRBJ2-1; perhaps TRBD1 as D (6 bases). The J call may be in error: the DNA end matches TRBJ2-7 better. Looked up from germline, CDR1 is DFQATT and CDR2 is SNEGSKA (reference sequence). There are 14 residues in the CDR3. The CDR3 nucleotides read TGCAGTGCTAGTAGTGGGGACACCTACAATGAGCAGTACTTC. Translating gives CSASSGDTYNEQYF.

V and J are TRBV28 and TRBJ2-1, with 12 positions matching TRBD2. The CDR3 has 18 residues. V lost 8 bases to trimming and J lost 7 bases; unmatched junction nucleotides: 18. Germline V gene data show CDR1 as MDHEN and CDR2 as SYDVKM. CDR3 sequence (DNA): TGTGCCAGCCCCCCCGGGTTCTTACTAGCGGGAGGTCATAATGAGCAGTTCTTC. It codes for CASPPGFLLAGGHNEQFF.

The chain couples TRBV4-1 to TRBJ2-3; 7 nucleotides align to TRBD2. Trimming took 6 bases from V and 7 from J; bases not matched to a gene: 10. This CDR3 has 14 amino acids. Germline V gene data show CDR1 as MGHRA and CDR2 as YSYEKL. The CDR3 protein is CASSPPIAGYTQYF. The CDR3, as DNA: TGCGCCAGCAGTCCTCCCATAGCGGGTTATACGCAGTATTTT.